This TCR beta chain comes out of a study of shared clonotypes between healthy human individuals. Here immunoSEQ multiplex PCR was the method, and the copy in TCRdb shows in-frame clones only, minus some. The repertoire holds fewer than 650,000 clones, with over 65% as singletons. The study drew its donors from healthy HIV-negative adults without recent acute infections or vaccinations. Researchers drew on about 94 million PBMCs for genomic DNA from unsorted samples. The specimen sequenced was PBMCs. The sequence derives from a middle-aged woman in good health. Some clones in this sample may be carry-over from other donors' samples.

This CDR3 is CASSFVGSGANVLTF. CDR3 sequence (DNA): TGTGCCAGCAGTTTTGTAGGCTCTGGGGCCAACGTCCTGACTTTC. The V call is TRBV28, the J call TRBJ2-6; D is uncertain. The CDR3 spans 15 residues. Trimming pared 3 bases from V and 0 bases from J, leaving 6 bases between. In germline, CDR1 is MDHEN, CDR2 SYDVKM.